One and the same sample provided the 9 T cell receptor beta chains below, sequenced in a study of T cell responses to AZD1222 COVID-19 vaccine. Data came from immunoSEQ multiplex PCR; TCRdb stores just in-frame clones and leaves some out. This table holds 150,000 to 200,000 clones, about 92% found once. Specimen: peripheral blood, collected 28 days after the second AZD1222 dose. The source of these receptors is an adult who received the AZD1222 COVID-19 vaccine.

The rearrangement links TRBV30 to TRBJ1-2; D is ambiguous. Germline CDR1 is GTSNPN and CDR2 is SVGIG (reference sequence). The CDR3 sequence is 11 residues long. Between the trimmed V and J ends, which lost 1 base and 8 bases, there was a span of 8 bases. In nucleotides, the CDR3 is TGTGCCTGGAGTGAGGATCGGGGCTACACCTTC. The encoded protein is CAWSEDRGYTF.

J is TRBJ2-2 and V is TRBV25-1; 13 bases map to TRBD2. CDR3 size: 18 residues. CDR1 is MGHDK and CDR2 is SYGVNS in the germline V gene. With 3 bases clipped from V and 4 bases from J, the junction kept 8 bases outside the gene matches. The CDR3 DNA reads TGTGCCAGCAGTGATCGACTAGCGGGAGGCTGGGGCACCGGGGAGCTGTTTTTT. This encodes CASSDRLAGGWGTGELFF.

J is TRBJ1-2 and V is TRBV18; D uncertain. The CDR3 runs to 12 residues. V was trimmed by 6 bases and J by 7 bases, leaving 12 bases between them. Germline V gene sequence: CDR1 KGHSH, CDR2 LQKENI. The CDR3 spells CASSPREGGYTF. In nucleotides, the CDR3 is TGTGCCAGCTCTCCCCGGGAGGGTGGCTACACCTTC.

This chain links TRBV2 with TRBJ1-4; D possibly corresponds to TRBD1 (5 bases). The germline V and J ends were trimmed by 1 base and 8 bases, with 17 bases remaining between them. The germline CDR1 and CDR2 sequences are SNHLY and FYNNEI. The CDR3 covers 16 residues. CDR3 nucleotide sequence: TGTGCCAGCAGTGAAGGGGATCCGGGAGGGGAGGAAAAACTGTTTTTT. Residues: CASSEGDPGGEEKLFF.

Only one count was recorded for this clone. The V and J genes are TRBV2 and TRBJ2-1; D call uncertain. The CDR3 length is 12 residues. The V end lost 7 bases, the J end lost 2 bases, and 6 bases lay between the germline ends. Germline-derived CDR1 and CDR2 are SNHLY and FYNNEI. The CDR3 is CASKGTYNEQFF. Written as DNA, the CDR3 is TGTGCCAGCAAAGGGACCTACAATGAGCAGTTCTTC.

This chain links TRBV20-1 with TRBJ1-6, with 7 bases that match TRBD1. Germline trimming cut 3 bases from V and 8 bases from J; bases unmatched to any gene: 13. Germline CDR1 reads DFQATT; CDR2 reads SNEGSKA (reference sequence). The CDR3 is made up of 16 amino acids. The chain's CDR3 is CSASWGGVGGDSPLHF. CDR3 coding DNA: TGCAGTGCTAGTTGGGGTGGTGTAGGGGGCGATTCACCCCTCCACTTT.

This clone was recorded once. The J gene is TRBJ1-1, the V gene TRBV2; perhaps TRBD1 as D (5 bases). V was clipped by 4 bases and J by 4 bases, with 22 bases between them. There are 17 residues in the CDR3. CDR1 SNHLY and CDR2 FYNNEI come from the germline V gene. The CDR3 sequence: CASSVPEFQGVVTEAFF. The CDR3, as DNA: TGTGCCAGCAGTGTCCCCGAGTTTCAGGGAGTCGTCACTGAAGCTTTCTTT. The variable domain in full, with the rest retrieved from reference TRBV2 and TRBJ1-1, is EPEVTQTPSHQVTQMGQEVILRCVPISNHLYFYWYRQILGQKVEFLVSFYNNEISEKSEIFDDQFSVERPDGSNFTLKIRSTKLEDSAMYFCASSVPEFQGVVTEAFFGQGTRLTVV.

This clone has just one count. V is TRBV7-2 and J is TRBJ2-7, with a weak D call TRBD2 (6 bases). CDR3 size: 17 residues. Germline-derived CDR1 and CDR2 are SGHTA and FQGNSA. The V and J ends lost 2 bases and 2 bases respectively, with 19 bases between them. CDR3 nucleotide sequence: TGTGCCAGCAGCTTAAGGTCGGACCGGGACTCTACCTACGAGCAGTACTTC. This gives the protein CASSLRSDRDSTYEQYF. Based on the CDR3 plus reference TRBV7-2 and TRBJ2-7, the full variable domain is GAGVSQSPSNKVTEKGKDVELRCDPISGHTALYWYRQSLGQGLEFLIYFQGNSAPDKSGLPSDRFSAERTGGSVSTLTIQRTQQEDSAVYLCASSLRSDRDSTYEQYFGPGTRLTVT.

CDR3 residues: CASSPFSSGDEQYF. Here the CDR3 DNA reads TGTGCCAGCAGTCCGTTTTCGAGCGGAGACGAGCAGTACTTC. The chain has TRBV3-1 (or the pseudogene TRBV3-2) and TRBJ2-7; possible D gene TRBD2, 5 bases. Trimming pared 6 bases from V and 5 bases from J, leaving 17 bases between. Germline V lookup: CDR1 LGHDT, CDR2 YNNKEL (reference sequence). This CDR3 is built from 14 residues.